This T cell receptor (beta chain) was sequenced in a study of spatial heterogeneity in lung cancer. At the level of the study: Across the raw uncorrected reads, a unique TCR and UMI combination was observed, on average, more than ten times.

CDR3 length equals 16 residues. CDR1 is SGDLS, CDR2 YYNGEE, per germline. Trimming cost V 2 bases and J 8 bases; bases outside gene matches: 10. The time point denotes: blood at routine non-recurrence follow-up after resection. Unsorted whole RNA from tumor, nontumor lung or frozen PBMC underwent sequencing. TCRdb reprocessed the 5' RACE reads via MiXCR and lists one record per CDR3 protein. The table shows 1,200 or so distinct CDR3 sequences, with less than 30% occurring only once. This clonotype is categorized as medium-sized. The receptor was derived from a male donor with early-stage non-small cell lung cancer. The chain is built from TRBV9 and TRBJ2-3; 11 bases align to TRBD2. Sequencing used PBMCs, obtained at follow-up. CDR3 residues: CASSVMTSGVPGTQYF. CDR3 in DNA: TGTGCCAGCAGCGTCATGACTAGCGGGGTCCCCGGTACGCAGTATTTT.